A single sample gave rise to the 25 T cell receptor beta chains below, sequenced in a study of lymphopenia after photon versus proton radiotherapy (dated by TCRdb to about 2019). The library was produced with the immunoSEQ multiplex PCR assay. The clones in this table, taken by TCRdb from immuneACCESS, are in-frame only. Not every clone is retained; where verified, under half of the shortfall comes from an unresolved V gene, and the cause of the rest is unknown. The sample table lists about 7,300 clones, 85% to 95% of them with a count of one. The ten most abundant clones make up roughly 1.6% of the sample. The specimen was peripheral blood, collected from a patient treated with photon-based radiotherapy. These TCRs come from a woman aged 45-65 years with cholangiocarcinoma.

Only one count was recorded for this clone. The genes are TRBV27 and TRBJ1-1, with D hard to call. The ends were cut back, 4 bases at V and 2 bases at J, with 11 bases in the middle. Germline lookup yields CDR1 MNHEY and CDR2 SMNVEV (reference sequence). This CDR3 contains 14 residues. The CDR3 sequence: CASSSPGSNTEAFF. For the CDR3, the DNA is TGTGCCAGCAGTTCCCCGGGGAGTAACACTGAAGCTTTCTTT.

The rearrangement joins TRBV5-1 to TRBJ2-1; 9 nucleotides match TRBD2. Germline V CDR1 and CDR2: SGHRS, YFSETQ. V lost 1 base to trimming and J lost 2 bases; unmatched junction nucleotides: 7. The CDR3 is 17 amino acids. CDR3 sequence: CASSLRASGVTYNEQFF. CDR3 DNA sequence: TGCGCCAGCAGCTTGAGGGCTAGCGGGGTCACCTACAATGAGCAGTTCTTC. Looking up the rest from reference TRBV5-1 and TRBJ2-1 gives the full variable domain: KAGVTQTPRYLIKTRGQQVTLSCSPISGHRSVSWYQQTPGQGLQFLFEYFSETQRNKGNFPGRFSGRQFSNSRSEMNVSTLELGDSALYLCASSLRASGVTYNEQFFGPGTRLTVL.

The V and J genes are TRBV2 and TRBJ2-2; D might be TRBD1 or TRBD2, each matching 5 bases. In germline, CDR1 is SNHLY, CDR2 FYNNEI. Trimming pared 3 bases from V and 4 bases from J, leaving 27 bases between. The CDR3 has 20 residues. The CDR3: CASSDIGAGRVYFSTGELFF. CDR3 nucleotide sequence: TGTGCCAGCAGTGACATTGGGGCGGGCAGGGTCTATTTTAGCACCGGGGAGCTGTTTTTT.

This chain uses TRBV29-1 with TRBJ2-7, with TRBD2 identical over 7 bases. Germline V CDR1 and CDR2: SQVTM, ANQGSEA. V was clipped by 7 bases and J by 0 bases; unmatched bases: 9. This CDR3 spans 14 amino acids. DNA of the CDR3: TGCAGCGCTATGGAGGGAGGGAGCTCCTACGAGCAGTACTTC. It specifies CSAMEGGSSYEQYF.

The rearrangement joins TRBV7-7 to TRBJ2-3; 7 bases align to TRBD1. Germline assignment: CDR1 SSHAT and CDR2 FNYEAQ (reference sequence). The CDR3 covers 13 residues. V shed 5 bases, J shed 6 bases, and the junction held 5 bases outside the gene matches. The CDR3 reads CASSQDRMDTQYF. CDR3 sequence (DNA): TGTGCCAGCAGCCAGGACAGGATGGATACGCAGTATTTT.

Written as DNA, the CDR3 is TGTGCCAGCACCCCTGTGTTGAAGGGGTTCGGCGATGAGCAGTTCTTC. This codes for CASTPVLKGFGDEQFF. The chain couples TRBV28 to TRBJ2-1; weak D call: TRBD1 (5 bases). Germline lookup yields CDR1 MDHEN and CDR2 SYDVKM. The CDR3 contains 16 residues. The V end was cut by 7 bases, the J end by 8 bases, with 24 bases between.

The J gene is TRBJ1-3, the V gene TRBV5-1; D is possibly TRBD1 (5 bases). CDR3 length equals 15 residues. CDR1 and CDR2 (germline): SGHRS, YFSETQ. Trimming shortened V by 0 bases and J by 1 base, and 8 bases separated the two germline ends. DNA of the CDR3: TGCGCCAGCAGCTTGGATGGGACTTCTGGAAACACCATATATTTT. Translation: CASSLDGTSGNTIYF.

The chain links TRBV5-1 to TRBJ2-7; a weak D match, TRBD1 (6 bases). Germline CDR1 is SGHRS and CDR2 is YFSETQ. The CDR3 sequence is 14 residues long. The V end was cut by 4 bases, the J end by 0 bases, with 11 bases between. The DNA for the CDR3 is TGCGCCAGCAGCCCGGACAGAGCCTCCTACGAGCAGTACTTC. Translated: CASSPDRASYEQYF.

The gene calls are TRBV27 and TRBJ1-2, with D maybe TRBD1 (5 bases). The germline CDR1 and CDR2 sequences are MNHEY and SMNVEV (reference sequence). The CDR3 runs 13 residues. V was cut by 6 bases and J by 6 bases, with 14 bases left in between. CDR3 bases: TGTGCCAGCAGCTCCCAGGGAAGGCATGGCTACACCTTC. It encodes CASSSQGRHGYTF.

This rearrangement joins TRBV5-6 to TRBJ2-7; D unresolved. The V gene's germline CDR1 is SGHDT and CDR2 YYEEEE. The CDR3 loop spans 13 amino acids. Trimming took 2 bases from V and 1 from J, leaving 7 bases between them. CDR3: CASSLGQSYEQYF. The CDR3 DNA reads TGTGCCAGCAGCTTAGGTCAGTCCTACGAGCAGTACTTC.

The CDR3 nucleotides read TGTGCCTGGAGTGTAACTAATGAAAAACTGTTTTTT. Protein product: CAWSVTNEKLFF. The V call is TRBV30, the J call TRBJ1-4, with no clear D. Trimming pared 0 bases from V and 1 base from J, leaving 0 bases between. CDR1 is GTSNPN, CDR2 SVGIG, per germline (reference sequence). The CDR3 contains 12 residues.

The V and J genes are TRBV19 and TRBJ1-2; the match to TRBD1 covers 9 bases. This CDR3 is built from 14 residues. Germline V gene sequence: CDR1 LNHDA, CDR2 SQIVND (reference sequence). The ends lost 1 base at V and 5 bases at J; junction bases unmatched: 2. The chain's CDR3 is CASSIGQGVYGYTF. CDR3 nucleotide sequence: TGTGCCAGTAGTATAGGACAGGGGGTTTATGGCTACACCTTC.

The genes are TRBV5-1 and TRBJ1-2; D is undetermined. The germline gives CDR1 SGHRS, CDR2 YFSETQ. This CDR3 is 16 amino acids long. V lost 0 bases to trimming and J lost 4 bases, with 16 bases between them. The CDR3 DNA reads as TGCGCCAGCAGCTTGGCCTCTGAGGCCCAGCGCTATGGCTACACCTTC. Translation: CASSLASEAQRYGYTF.

This clone turned up a few times. The rearrangement links TRBV29-1 to TRBJ2-1, with unresolved D. The germline gives CDR1 SQVTM, CDR2 ANQGSEA. There are 13 residues in the CDR3. The V and J ends lost 7 bases and 0 bases respectively, with 10 bases between them. The CDR3 spells CSGLVSSYNEQFF. CDR3 nucleotides: TGCAGCGGCTTGGTGAGCTCCTACAATGAGCAGTTCTTC.

The CDR3 nucleotides are TGTGCCTGGGCGGGACCGGTGACTGAAGCTTTCTTT. Its translation is CAWAGPVTEAFF. This chain connects TRBV30 to TRBJ1-1, with a weak D call TRBD1 (5 bases). Trimming took 5 bases from V and 5 from J, leaving 12 bases between them. The CDR3 runs 12 residues. The germline V gene has CDR1 GTSNPN and CDR2 SVGIG (reference sequence).

This clone was detected a few times. The chain links TRBV7-8 to TRBJ2-3; no clear D. This CDR3 is built from 16 residues. The V gene's germline CDR1 is SGHVS and CDR2 FQNEAQ. Trimming pared 5 bases from V and 0 bases from J, leaving 15 bases between. CDR3 in DNA: TGTGCCAGCAGCCTACGACAAGCAGCTAGCACAGATACGCAGTATTTT. It encodes CASSLRQAASTDTQYF.

This clone was recorded once. J is TRBJ2-6 and V is TRBV9; no clear D. CDR1 SGDLS and CDR2 YYNGEE come from the germline V gene. The CDR3 covers 16 residues. The V end was cut by 2 bases, the J end by 0 bases, with 9 bases between. CDR3 nucleotide sequence: TGTGCCAGCAGCGTTGGGTTTACCTCTGGGGCCAACGTCCTGACTTTC. Translating it yields CASSVGFTSGANVLTF. Full variable domain (outside the CDR3, taken from reference TRBV9 and TRBJ2-6): DSGVTQTPKHLITATGQRVTLRCSPRSGDLSVYWYQQSLDQGLQFLIQYYNGEERAKGNILERFSAQQFPDLHSELNLSSLELGDSALYFCASSVGFTSGANVLTFGAGSRLTVL.

This chain connects TRBV18 to TRBJ1-2; 9 bases are a match to TRBD1. Unmatched junction bases numbered 8, after V lost 2 bases and J lost 4 bases. Per the germline V gene, CDR1 is KGHSH and CDR2 is LQKENI. The CDR3 consists of 16 residues. As DNA, the CDR3 is TGTGCCAGCTCACCAGGGACAGGGCGAGTACCCTATGGCTACACCTTC. It translates to CASSPGTGRVPYGYTF.

This chain connects TRBV7-9 to TRBJ2-5; no clear D gene. Germline CDR1 is SEHNR and CDR2 is FQNEAQ (reference sequence). This CDR3 has 11 residues. Between the trimmed V and J ends, which lost 3 bases and 4 bases, there was a span of 3 bases. The CDR3 DNA sequence: TGTGCCAGCAGCTTTCTAGAGACCCAGTACTTC. Protein product: CASSFLETQYF.

The genes are TRBV6-6 and TRBJ2-7; no reliable D call. Trimming left V 0 bases short and J 6 bases short, with 12 bases between. CDR1 MNHNY and CDR2 SVGAGI come from the germline V gene (reference sequence). There are 14 residues in the CDR3. CDR3 loop: CASSYSGPLVEQYF. CDR3 bases: TGTGCCAGCAGTTACTCAGGGCCCCTGGTCGAGCAGTACTTC.

V is TRBV19 and J is TRBJ2-3, with TRBD1 matching over 9 bases. The CDR3 has 14 residues. In germline, CDR1 is LNHDA, CDR2 SQIVND (reference sequence). After removal of 10 bases from V and 2 bases from J, the junction contained 7 bases not matched to a gene. The CDR3 DNA sequence: TGTGCCACCGGACAGGGGTTAATCACAGATACGCAGTATTTT. This encodes CATGQGLITDTQYF.

The CDR3 is CASSSTVVIYNEQFF. CDR3 DNA: TGTGCCAGCAGCTCGACAGTCGTGATCTACAATGAGCAGTTCTTC. The chain recombines TRBV7-2 with TRBJ2-1; possible D gene TRBD1, 5 bases. From germline, CDR1 is SGHTA and CDR2 FQGNSA. V lost 4 bases and J 3 bases, leaving 13 bases between the germline ends. This CDR3 region has 15 residues.

This chain uses TRBV19 with TRBJ2-2, with 7 nucleotides matching TRBD1. This CDR3 is built from 16 residues. Trimming removed 1 base from V and 4 bases from J; junction bases left unmatched: 6. From germline, CDR1 is LNHDA and CDR2 SQIVND (reference sequence). The CDR3 bases are TGTGCCAGTAGTATAGCTGAGGGGGCCGTCACCGGGGAGCTGTTTTTT. This gives the protein CASSIAEGAVTGELFF.

The rearrangement joins TRBV4-3 to TRBJ2-7, with 12 bases identical to TRBD2. Per the germline V gene, CDR1 is LGHNA and CDR2 is YSLEER. V lost 0 bases, J lost 6 bases, and 15 bases stayed unmatched. The CDR3 spans 19 residues. The CDR3 reads CASSQDGSLAGGARGEQYF. For the CDR3, the DNA is TGCGCCAGCAGCCAAGACGGGTCGCTAGCGGGGGGGGCCCGTGGCGAGCAGTACTTC.

The chain links TRBV7-2 to TRBJ2-7, with D possibly matching TRBD2 (5 bases). V lost 5 bases to trimming and J lost 3 bases, with 17 bases between them. CDR1 is SGHTA and CDR2 is FQGNSA in the germline V gene. The CDR3 extends over 15 amino acids. The CDR3 here is CASSPGGRALYEQYF. The CDR3 DNA sequence: TGTGCCAGCAGCCCGGGCGGGCGGGCCCTCTACGAGCAGTACTTC.